This T cell receptor beta chain was sequenced during a study of chemoradiotherapy in HPV16-positive cancers. The ends were cut back, 8 bases at V and 2 bases at J, with 16 bases in the middle. Germline values: CDR1 MNHNS, CDR2 SASEGT. CDR3 size: 14 residues. This table comes from immunoSEQ multiplex PCR, and its TCRdb copy is limited to in-frame clones, with some not included. The data show 20,000 to 25,000 clones, approximately 94% seen once. The receptor was derived from a human donor with HPV-associated anogenital cancer. This chain connects TRBV6-1 to TRBJ2-7; maybe TRBD2 (6 bases). This specimen was acquired from a patient who underwent chemoradiotherapy. This CDR3 reads CASAPGGNPYEQYF. CDR3 coding DNA: TGTGCCAGCGCGCCAGGAGGGAACCCCTACGAGCAGTACTTC.